This is a list of T cell receptor beta chains from one sample in a study of prognosis after radiotherapy for stage I lung cancer. TCRdb recomputed calls from the multiplex PCR reads with MiXCR, one row per CDR3 protein. This sample yields approximately 13,000 distinct CDR3 sequences, of which 45% to 55% are seen a single time; roughly 40% belongs to the top ten. The sample consisted of PBMCs, taken before or after stereotactic body radiation therapy (not recorded which). All receptors come from a donor at least 50 years old with non-small cell lung cancer. CDR3s include the opening cysteine and the closing phenylalanine or tryptophan. A D gene is named only where the DNA matches it firmly. Size is omitted from some rows. Given values are once, few, many or a class for expanded clones.

d_gene	v_gene	j_gene	abundance	CDR3aa	CDR3nt
TRBD1	TRBV6-4	TRBJ2-1	once	CASSAGTGVNEQFF	TGTGCCAGCAGTGCCGGGACAGGGGTAAATGAGCAGTTCTTC
TRBD2	TRBV25-1	TRBJ2-2	NA	CASIGSGESTGELFF	TGTGCCAGCATTGGTAGCGGGGAATCCACCGGGGAGCTGTTTTTT
NA	TRBV2	TRBJ2-2	NA	CASSEGATTGELFF	TGTGCCAGCAGTGAAGGGGCTACCACCGGGGAGCTGTTTTTT
TRBD1	TRBV28	TRBJ1-2	NA	CASIRDRVLGGYTF	TGTGCCAGCATTCGGGACAGGGTATTGGGAGGCTACACCTTC
NA	TRBV2	TRBJ1-1	medium-sized	CASSSAGVDTEAFF	TGTGCCAGCAGTAGTGCAGGGGTGGACACTGAAGCTTTCTTT
NA	TRBV11-3	TRBJ2-3	NA	CASRAGGSTDTQYF	TGTGCCAGTAGGGCCGGGGGTAGCACAGATACGCAGTATTTT
NA	TRBV12-3/TRBV12-4	TRBJ1-2	medium-sized	CASSLAKRVGYTF	TGTGCCAGCAGTTTAGCCAAACGGGTTGGCTACACCTTC
NA	TRBV5-1	TRBJ2-2	medium-sized	CASSLRLGRTGELFF	TGCGCCAGCAGCTTGAGGTTGGGTCGTACCGGGGAGCTGTTTTTT
NA	TRBV12-5	TRBJ2-2	NA	CASGSGTRELFF	TGTGCTAGTGGTTCGGGGACACGGGAGCTGTTTTTT
NA	TRBV20-1	TRBJ1-6	many	CSAKELRGSYNSPLHF	TGCAGTGCTAAGGAACTTCGGGGGTCCTATAATTCACCCCTCCACTTT
TRBD1	TRBV6-1	TRBJ2-7	NA	CASNPGPGTGKSKYF	TGTGCCAGCAACCCAGGGCCCGGGACAGGTAAATCCAAGTACTTC
NA	TRBV6-1	TRBJ2-7	medium-sized	CASRQDPTYEQYF	TGTGCCAGCCGACAGGACCCCACCTACGAGCAGTACTTC
TRBD1	TRBV18	TRBJ2-1	NA	CASSLQGAMSNEQFF	TGTGCCAGCTCACTTCAGGGGGCCATGTCCAATGAGCAGTTCTTC
TRBD1	TRBV24-1	TRBJ1-2	NA	CATSDKAGTAYGYTF	TGTGCCACCAGTGATAAAGCCGGGACAGCCTATGGCTACACCTTC
NA	TRBV20-1	TRBJ2-3	many	CSAQRGRGSFGTDTQYF	TGCAGTGCTCAAAGAGGGCGGGGAAGTTTTGGCACAGATACGCAGTATTTT
NA	TRBV30	TRBJ1-1	many	CAWTPGGLNTEAFF	TGTGCCTGGACCCCCGGGGGATTGAACACTGAAGCTTTCTTT
TRBD2	TRBV29-1	TRBJ2-1	NA	CSVLGGGMGYNEQFF	TGCAGCGTTTTGGGGGGGGGAATGGGCTACAATGAGCAGTTCTTC
NA	TRBV20-1	TRBJ2-2	many	CSASGDTGELFF	TGCAGTGCTAGTGGAGACACCGGGGAGCTGTTTTTT
TRBD1	TRBV2	TRBJ2-3	once	CASARDRGTDTQYF	TGTGCCAGCGCCCGGGACAGGGGAACAGATACGCAGTATTTT
NA	TRBV6-2/TRBV6-3	TRBJ2-3	many	CASRGGGDTQYF	TGTGCCAGCAGAGGAGGGGGAGATACGCAGTATTTT
NA	TRBV2	TRBJ2-3	many	CASKTRGGTDTQYF	TGTGCCAGCAAAACCAGGGGGGGCACAGATACGCAGTATTTT
TRBD1	TRBV5-1	TRBJ2-2	NA	CASRDRDGTGELFF	TGCGCCAGCAGGGACAGGGATGGCACCGGGGAGCTGTTTTTT